The rows below give T cell receptor beta chains drawn from one sample of a study of CD8 T cells in Susac syndrome. In TCRdb, the immunoSEQ multiplex PCR reads were re-called with MiXCR into one record per CDR3 protein. The sample carries some 140,000 distinct CDR3 sequences, around nine tenths recorded once. The sample comprised CD8+ T cells from PBMCs. The source of these receptors is a human donor with multiple sclerosis. The CDR3 runs from the conserved cysteine through the conserved F or W. A D gene is named only where the DNA matches it firmly. Clone size is shown for a subset of rows, as once, few, many or a class of expanded clone.

clone size	V gene	D gene	J gene	CDR3 protein	CDR3 DNA
NA	TRBV6-1	TRBD1	TRBJ2-7	CASRRHQGQGDYEQYF	TGTGCCAGCAGGAGACACCAAGGACAGGGAGACTACGAGCAGTACTTC
NA	TRBV29-1	NA	TRBJ1-4	CSVADSATNEKLFF	TGCAGCGTCGCAGACAGCGCCACTAATGAAAAACTGTTTTTT
NA	TRBV6-5	TRBD2	TRBJ2-7	CASSYLSGSVYEQYF	TGTGCCAGCAGTTACCTTAGCGGGAGTGTGTACGAGCAGTACTTC
NA	TRBV7-8	NA	TRBJ2-7	CASSLLTRYDEQYF	TGTGCCAGCAGCTTGCTAACGAGGTACGACGAGCAGTACTTC
NA	TRBV3-1	TRBD2	TRBJ2-2	CASSHPTSGNTGELFF	TGTGCCAGCAGCCACCCGACTAGCGGAAACACCGGGGAGCTGTTTTTT
NA	TRBV5-6	NA	TRBJ1-1	CASSLEPGNTEAFF	TGTGCCAGCAGCTTGGAGCCGGGTAACACTGAAGCTTTCTTT
NA	TRBV30	TRBD1	TRBJ1-2	CAWNQDRRDGYTF	TGTGCCTGGAACCAGGACAGGAGAGATGGCTACACCTTC
NA	TRBV3-1	TRBD2	TRBJ2-3	CASSQEWLAGILSPRTDTQYF	TGTGCCAGCAGCCAAGAATGGCTAGCGGGAATATTGTCACCACGCACAGATACGCAGTATTTT
NA	TRBV12-3/TRBV12-4	NA	TRBJ2-1	CASRVSGALFHEQFF	TGTGCCAGCAGGGTTTCGGGAGCTTTGTTTCACGAGCAGTTCTTC
NA	TRBV3-1	TRBD2	TRBJ2-5	CASSQTDPGLAGQETQYF	TGTGCCAGCAGCCAGACGGATCCGGGACTAGCGGGACAAGAGACCCAGTACTTC
NA	TRBV6-2/TRBV6-3	NA	TRBJ2-5	CASSQEDIPQTQYF	TGTGCCAGCAGTCAGGAGGACATCCCGCAGACCCAGTACTTC
once	TRBV29-1	TRBD1	TRBJ2-7	CSVNDRDRVHEQYF	TGCAGCGTTAACGACCGGGACAGGGTTCACGAGCAGTACTTC
NA	TRBV30	NA	TRBJ2-7	CAWSDPLSGHYEQYF	TGTGCCTGGAGTGACCCCCTTTCAGGGCACTACGAGCAGTACTTC
few	TRBV14	TRBD1	TRBJ2-7	CASSQHRGTTYEQYF	TGTGCCAGCAGCCAGCACAGGGGTACTACCTACGAGCAGTACTTC
NA	TRBV28	NA	TRBJ1-1	CATRVGNTEAFF	TGTGCCACCCGAGTAGGGAACACTGAAGCTTTCTTT
NA	TRBV3-1	TRBD2	TRBJ2-2	CASSQLTGLAGVSETGELFF	TGTGCCAGCAGCCAATTAACGGGACTAGCGGGAGTGTCGGAAACCGGGGAGCTGTTTTTT
NA	TRBV28	NA	TRBJ1-1	CASSSIKLAATEAFF	TGTGCCAGCAGTTCCATTAAACTAGCTGCCACTGAAGCTTTCTTT
NA	TRBV27	TRBD1	TRBJ2-7	CASSLSWTGNYEQYF	TGTGCCAGCAGTTTATCGTGGACAGGGAACTACGAGCAGTACTTC
few	TRBV7-2	NA	TRBJ2-3	CASSLAPRVTDTQYF	TGTGCCAGCAGCTTAGCGCCTCGGGTCACAGATACGCAGTATTTT
NA	TRBV3-1	NA	TRBJ2-1	CASSPFLAPYNEQFF	TGTGCCAGCAGCCCCTTCCTAGCCCCCTACAATGAGCAGTTCTTC
NA	TRBV2	NA	TRBJ2-2	CASSSGAVTGELSF	TGTGCCAGCAGTTCGGGAGCGGTCACCGGGGAGCTGTCTTTT
NA	TRBV6-5	NA	TRBJ2-2	CASSYSAENTGELFF	TGTGCCAGCAGTTACTCGGCGGAAAACACCGGGGAGCTGTTTTTT
NA	TRBV18	TRBD1	TRBJ1-5	CASSRAGTALYSNQPQHF	TGTGCCAGCTCACGGGCCGGGACAGCTTTGTATAGCAATCAGCCCCAGCATTTT
NA	TRBV13	NA	TRBJ1-6	CASSSGGGERTLHF	TGTGCCAGCAGTTCTGGGGGAGGGGAAAGGACCCTCCACTTT